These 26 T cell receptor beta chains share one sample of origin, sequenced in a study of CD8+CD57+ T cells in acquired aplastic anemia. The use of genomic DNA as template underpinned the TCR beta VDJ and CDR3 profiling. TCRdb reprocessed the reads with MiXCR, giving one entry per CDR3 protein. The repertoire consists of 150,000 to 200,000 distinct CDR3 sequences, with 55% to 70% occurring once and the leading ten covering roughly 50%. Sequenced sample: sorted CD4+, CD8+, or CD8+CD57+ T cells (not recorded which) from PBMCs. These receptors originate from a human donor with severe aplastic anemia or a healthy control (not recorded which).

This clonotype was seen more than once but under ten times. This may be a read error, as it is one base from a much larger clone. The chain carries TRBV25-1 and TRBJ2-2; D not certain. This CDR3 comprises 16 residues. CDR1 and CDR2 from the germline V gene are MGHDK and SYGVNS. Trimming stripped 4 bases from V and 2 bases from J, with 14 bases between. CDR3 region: CASSVWELGNTGELFF. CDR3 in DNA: TGTGCCAGCAGTGTTTGGGAATTGGGTAACACCGGGGAGCTGTTTTTT.

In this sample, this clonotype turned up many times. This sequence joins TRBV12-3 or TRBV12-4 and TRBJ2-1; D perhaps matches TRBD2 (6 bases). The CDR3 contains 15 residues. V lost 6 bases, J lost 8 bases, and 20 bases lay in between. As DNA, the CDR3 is TGTGCCAGCAGCGGACTCACTAGCTCCGGCGATGAGCAGTTCTTC. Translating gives CASSGLTSSGDEQFF.

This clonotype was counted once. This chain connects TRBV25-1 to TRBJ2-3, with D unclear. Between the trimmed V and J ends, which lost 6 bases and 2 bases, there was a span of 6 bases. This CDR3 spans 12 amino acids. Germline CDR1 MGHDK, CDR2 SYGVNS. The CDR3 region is CASRSLTDTQYF. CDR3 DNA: TGTGCCAGCAGATCTCTCACAGATACGCAGTATTTT.

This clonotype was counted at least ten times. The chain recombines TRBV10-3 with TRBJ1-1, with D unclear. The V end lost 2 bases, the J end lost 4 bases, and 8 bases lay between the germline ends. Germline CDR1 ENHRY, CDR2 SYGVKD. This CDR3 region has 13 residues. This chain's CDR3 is CAISEGSGTEAFF. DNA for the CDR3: TGTGCCATCAGTGAGGGAAGTGGCACTGAAGCTTTCTTT.

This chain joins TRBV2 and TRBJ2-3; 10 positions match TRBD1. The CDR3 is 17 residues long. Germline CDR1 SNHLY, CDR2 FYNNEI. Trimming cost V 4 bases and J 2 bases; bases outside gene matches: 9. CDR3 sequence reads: CASSGWTGGTHTDTQYF. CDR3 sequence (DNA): TGTGCCAGCAGTGGCTGGACAGGGGGGACCCACACAGATACGCAGTATTTT. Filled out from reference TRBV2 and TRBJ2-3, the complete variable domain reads EPEVTQTPSHQVTQMGQEVILRCVPISNHLYFYWYRQILGQKVEFLVSFYNNEISEKSEIFDDQFSVERPDGSNFTLKIRSTKLEDSAMYFCASSGWTGGTHTDTQYFGPGTRLTVL.

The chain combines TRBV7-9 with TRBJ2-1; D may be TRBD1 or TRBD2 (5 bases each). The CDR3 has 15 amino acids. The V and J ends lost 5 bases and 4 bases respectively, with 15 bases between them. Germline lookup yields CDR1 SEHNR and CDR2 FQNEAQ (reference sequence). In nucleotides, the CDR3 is TGTGCCAGCAGCCATTTGGGACGGTCGTACAATGAGCAGTTCTTC. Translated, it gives CASSHLGRSYNEQFF.

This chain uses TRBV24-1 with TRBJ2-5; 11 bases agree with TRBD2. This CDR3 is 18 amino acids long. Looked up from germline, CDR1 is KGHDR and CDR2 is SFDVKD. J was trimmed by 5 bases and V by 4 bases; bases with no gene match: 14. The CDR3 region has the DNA TGTGCCACCAGTGACCGATCCCTGATAGCGGGGGGGATCGAGACCCAGTACTTC. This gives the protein CATSDRSLIAGGIETQYF.

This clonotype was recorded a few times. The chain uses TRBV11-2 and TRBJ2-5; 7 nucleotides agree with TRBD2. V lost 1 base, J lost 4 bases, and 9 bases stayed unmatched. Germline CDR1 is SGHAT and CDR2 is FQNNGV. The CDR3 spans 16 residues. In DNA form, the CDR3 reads TGTGCCAGCAGCTTAGTGGGGAGGGTGGAGACAGAGACCCAGTACTTC. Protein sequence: CASSLVGRVETETQYF.

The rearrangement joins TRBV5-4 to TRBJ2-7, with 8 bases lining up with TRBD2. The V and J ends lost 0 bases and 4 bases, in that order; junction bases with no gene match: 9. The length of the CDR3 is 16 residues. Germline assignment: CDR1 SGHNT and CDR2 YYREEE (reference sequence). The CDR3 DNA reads TGTGCCAGCAGCTTGGATCTGGCTAGCGGGTATTACGAGCAGTACTTC. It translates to CASSLDLASGYYEQYF.

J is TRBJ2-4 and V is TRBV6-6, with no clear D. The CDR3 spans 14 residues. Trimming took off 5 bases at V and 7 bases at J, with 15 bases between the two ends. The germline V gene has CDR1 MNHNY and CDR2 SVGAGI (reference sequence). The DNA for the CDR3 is TGTGCCAGCAGTGCAAATACTGGGGTGAACATTCAGTACTTC. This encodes CASSANTGVNIQYF.

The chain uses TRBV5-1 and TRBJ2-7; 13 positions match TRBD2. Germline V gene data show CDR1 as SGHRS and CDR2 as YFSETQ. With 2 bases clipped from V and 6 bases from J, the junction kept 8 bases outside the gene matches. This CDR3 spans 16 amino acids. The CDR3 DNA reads TGCGCCAGCAGCTTACCGGGACTAGCGGGATCGGCCGAGCAGTACTTC. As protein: CASSLPGLAGSAEQYF.

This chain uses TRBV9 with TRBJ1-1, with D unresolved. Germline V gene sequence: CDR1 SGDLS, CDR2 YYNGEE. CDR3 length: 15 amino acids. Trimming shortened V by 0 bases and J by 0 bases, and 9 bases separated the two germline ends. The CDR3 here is CASSVVERMNTEAFF. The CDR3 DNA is TGTGCCAGCAGCGTAGTCGAGAGGATGAACACTGAAGCTTTCTTT.

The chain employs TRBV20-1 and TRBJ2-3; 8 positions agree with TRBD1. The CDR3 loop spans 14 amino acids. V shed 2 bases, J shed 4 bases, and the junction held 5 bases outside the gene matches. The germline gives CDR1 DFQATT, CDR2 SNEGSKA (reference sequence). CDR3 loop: CSARQGASSDTQYF. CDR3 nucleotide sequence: TGCAGTGCTAGACAGGGGGCGAGTTCAGATACGCAGTATTTT.

CDR3 bases: TGTGCCAGTAGTAGGGGTAGCGGATCCTACAATGAGCAGTTCTTC. This sequence encodes CASSRGSGSYNEQFF. The chain carries TRBV19 and TRBJ2-1, with D perhaps matching TRBD2 (6 bases). CDR1 is LNHDA, CDR2 SQIVND, per germline (reference sequence). The CDR3 contains 15 residues. Trimming left V 4 bases short and J 1 base short, with 11 bases between.

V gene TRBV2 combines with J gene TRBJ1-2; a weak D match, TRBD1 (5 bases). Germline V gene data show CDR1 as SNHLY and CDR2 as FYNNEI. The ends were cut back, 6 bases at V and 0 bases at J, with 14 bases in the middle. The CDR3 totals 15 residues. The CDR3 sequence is CASRVSGHANYGYTF. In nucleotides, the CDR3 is TGTGCCAGCAGAGTATCCGGACACGCTAACTATGGCTACACCTTC.

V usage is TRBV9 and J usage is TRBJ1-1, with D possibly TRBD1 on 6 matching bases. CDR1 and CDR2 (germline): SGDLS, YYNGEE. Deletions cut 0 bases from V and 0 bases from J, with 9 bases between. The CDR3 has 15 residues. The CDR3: CASSVEDRLNTEAFF. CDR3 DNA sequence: TGTGCCAGCAGCGTAGAAGACAGGCTGAACACTGAAGCTTTCTTT.

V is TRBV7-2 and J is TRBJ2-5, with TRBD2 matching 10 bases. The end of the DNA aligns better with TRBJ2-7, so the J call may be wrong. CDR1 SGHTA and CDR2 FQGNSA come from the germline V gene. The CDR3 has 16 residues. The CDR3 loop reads CASSFRGGLAGAEQYF. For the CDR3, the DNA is TGTGCCAGCAGCTTTCGCGGAGGCCTAGCGGGAGCCGAGCAGTACTTC.

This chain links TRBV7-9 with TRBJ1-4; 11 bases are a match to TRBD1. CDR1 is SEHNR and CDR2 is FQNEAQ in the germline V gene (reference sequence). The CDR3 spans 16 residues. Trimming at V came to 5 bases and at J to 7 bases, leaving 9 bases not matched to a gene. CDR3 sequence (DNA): TGTGCCAGCAGCCTCATCGGGACAGGGGGACTTGAAAAACTGTTTTTT. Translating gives CASSLIGTGGLEKLFF. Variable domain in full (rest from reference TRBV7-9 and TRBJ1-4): DTGVSQNPRHKITKRGQNVTFRCDPISEHNRLYWYRQTLGQGPEFLTYFQNEAQLEKSRLLSDRFSAERPKGSFSTLEIQRTEQGDSAMYLCASSLIGTGGLEKLFFGSGTQLSVL.

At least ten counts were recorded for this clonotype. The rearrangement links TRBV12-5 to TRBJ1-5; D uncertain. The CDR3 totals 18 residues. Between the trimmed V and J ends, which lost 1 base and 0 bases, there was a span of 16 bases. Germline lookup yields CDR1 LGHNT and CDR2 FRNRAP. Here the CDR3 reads CASGLETGFGYSNQPQHF. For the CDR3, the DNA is TGTGCTAGTGGTTTGGAGACGGGGTTCGGGTATAGCAATCAGCCCCAGCATTTT. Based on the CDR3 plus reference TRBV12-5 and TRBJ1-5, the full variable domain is DARVTQTPRHKVTEMGQEVTMRCQPILGHNTVFWYRQTMMQGLELLAYFRNRAPLDDSGMPKDRFSAEMPDATLATLKIQPSEPRDSAVYFCASGLETGFGYSNQPQHFGDGTRLSIL.

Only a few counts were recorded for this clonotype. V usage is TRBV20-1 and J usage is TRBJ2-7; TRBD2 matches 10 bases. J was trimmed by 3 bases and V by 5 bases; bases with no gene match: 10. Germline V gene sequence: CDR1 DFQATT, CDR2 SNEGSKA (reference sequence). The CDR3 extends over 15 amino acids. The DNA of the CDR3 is TGCAGTGCTCGTCGTCGGACTAGCGGCAACTACGAGCAGTACTTC. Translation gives CSARRRTSGNYEQYF.

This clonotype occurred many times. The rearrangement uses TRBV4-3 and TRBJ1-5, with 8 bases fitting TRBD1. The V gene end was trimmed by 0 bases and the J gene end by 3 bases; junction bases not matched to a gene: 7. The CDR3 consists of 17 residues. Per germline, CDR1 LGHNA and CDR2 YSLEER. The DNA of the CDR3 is TGCGCCAGCAGCCAAGATCATAGGACAGGGATCAATCAGCCCCAGCATTTT. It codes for CASSQDHRTGINQPQHF.

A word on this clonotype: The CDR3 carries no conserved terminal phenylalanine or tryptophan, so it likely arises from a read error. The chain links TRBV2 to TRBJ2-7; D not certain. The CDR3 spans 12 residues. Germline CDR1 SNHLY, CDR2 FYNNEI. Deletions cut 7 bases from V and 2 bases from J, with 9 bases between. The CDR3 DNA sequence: TGTGCCAGCAAGAGGTTCGCCTACGAGCAGTACCTC. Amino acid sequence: CASKRFAYEQYL.

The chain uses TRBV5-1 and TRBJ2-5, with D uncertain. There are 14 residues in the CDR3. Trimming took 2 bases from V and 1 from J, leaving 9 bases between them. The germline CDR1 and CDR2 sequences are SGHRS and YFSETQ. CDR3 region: CASSFRASQETQYF. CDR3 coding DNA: TGCGCCAGCAGCTTTCGTGCTAGCCAAGAGACCCAGTACTTC.

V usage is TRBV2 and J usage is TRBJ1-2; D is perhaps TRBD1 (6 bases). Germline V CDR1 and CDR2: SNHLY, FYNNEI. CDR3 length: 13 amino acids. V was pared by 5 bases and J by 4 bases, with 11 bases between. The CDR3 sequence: CASSKDSIYGYTF. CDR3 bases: TGTGCCAGCAGTAAGGACAGCATCTATGGCTACACCTTC. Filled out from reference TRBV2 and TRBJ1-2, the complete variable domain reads EPEVTQTPSHQVTQMGQEVILRCVPISNHLYFYWYRQILGQKVEFLVSFYNNEISEKSEIFDDQFSVERPDGSNFTLKIRSTKLEDSAMYFCASSKDSIYGYTFGSGTRLTVV.

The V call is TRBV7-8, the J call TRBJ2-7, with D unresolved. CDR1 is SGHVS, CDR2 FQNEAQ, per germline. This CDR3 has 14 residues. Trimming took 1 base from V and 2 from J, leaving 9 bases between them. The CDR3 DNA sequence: TGTGCCAGCAGCTTAGAGGGCCTCACCTACGAGCAGTACTTC. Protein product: CASSLEGLTYEQYF. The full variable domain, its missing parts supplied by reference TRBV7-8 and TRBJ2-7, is GAGVSQSPRYKVAKRGQDVALRCDPISGHVSLFWYQQALGQGPEFLTYFQNEAQLDKSGLPSDRFFAERPEGSVSTLKIQRTQQEDSAVYLCASSLEGLTYEQYFGPGTRLTVT.

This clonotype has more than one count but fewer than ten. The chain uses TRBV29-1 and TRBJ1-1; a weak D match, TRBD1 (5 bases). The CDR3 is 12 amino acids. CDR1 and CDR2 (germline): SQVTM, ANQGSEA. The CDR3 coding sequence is TGCGGTCAAGCAGGCTCCAAGGGGGAAGCTTTCTTT. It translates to CGQAGSKGEAFF. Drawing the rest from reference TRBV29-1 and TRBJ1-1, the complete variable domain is SAVISQKPSRDICQRGTSLTIQCQVDSQVTMMFWYRQQPGQSLTLIATANQGSEATYESGFVIDKFPISRPNLTFSTLTVSNMSPEDSSIYLCGQAGSKGEAFFGQGTRLTVV.